The rows below give T cell receptor beta chains drawn from one sample of a study of human T cells and chemical hapten exposure. TCRdb passed the RACE reads through MiXCR, listing each CDR3 protein once. The sample includes about 49,000 distinct CDR3 sequences, approximately 9.1% of them seen just once. The source was whole blood, collected in connection with sensitization to the hapten diphenylcyclopropenone (DPC). These receptors were taken from a woman between 45 and 60 years old with alopecia areata. Some clones in this sample may be carry-over from other donors' samples. The CDR3 runs from the conserved cysteine through the conserved F or W. A D gene is named only where the DNA matches it firmly. Clone size, where shown, is once, few, many, or a class for clones that have expanded.

D: TRBD2
size: -
V: TRBV20-1
J: TRBJ2-7
CDR3: CSARDLSPGVSGRGYEQYF
DNA: TGCAGTGCTAGAGATCTTTCCCCGGGAGTTAGCGGGAGAGGCTACGAGCAGTACTTC

D: -
size: many
V: TRBV6-6
J: TRBJ1-5
CDR3: CASSRAPKTKLLSNQPQHF
DNA: TGTGCCAGCAGTCGTGCACCCAAAACTAAACTACTGAGCAATCAGCCCCAGCATTTT

D: -
size: many
V: TRBV24-1
J: TRBJ1-5
CDR3: CATSESYPGGNQPQHF
DNA: TGTGCCACCAGTGAGTCCTACCCGGGAGGCAATCAGCCCCAGCATTTT

D: -
size: many
V: TRBV7-9
J: TRBJ1-5
CDR3: CASSLNGHSNQPQHF
DNA: TGTGCCAGCAGCTTGAACGGGCATAGCAATCAGCCCCAGCATTTT

D: -
size: few
V: TRBV7-9
J: TRBJ1-2
CDR3: CASSLYRRSNYGYTF
DNA: TGTGCCAGCAGCTTATACAGACGGAGTAACTATGGCTACACCTTC

D: -
size: few
V: TRBV20-1
J: TRBJ1-4
CDR3: CSARTQGVATNEKLFF
DNA: TGCAGTGCTAGAACACAGGGCGTCGCAACTAATGAAAAACTGTTTTTT

D: -
size: many
V: TRBV7-2
J: TRBJ2-1
CDR3: CASSSGLGMSSYNEQFF
DNA: TGTGCCAGCAGCTCGGGGTTGGGGATGAGCTCCTACAATGAGCAGTTCTTC

D: -
size: few
V: TRBV11-2
J: TRBJ1-6
CDR3: CASSSTGQGHSPLHF
DNA: TGTGCCAGCAGCTCTACGGGGCAGGGTCATTCACCCCTCCACTTT

D: -
size: many
V: TRBV7-9
J: TRBJ2-3
CDR3: CASSSRSADWDTQYF
DNA: TGTGCCAGCAGCTCAAGATCCGCCGATTGGGATACGCAGTATTTT

D: TRBD2
size: -
V: TRBV20-1
J: TRBJ2-7
CDR3: CSAIGTSGYSYEQYF
DNA: TGCAGTGCCATCGGGACTAGCGGATACTCCTACGAGCAGTACTTC

D: TRBD1
size: many
V: TRBV11-3
J: TRBJ2-7
CDR3: CASSLGQGAYYEQYF
DNA: TGTGCCAGCAGCTTGGGCCAGGGGGCCTACTACGAGCAGTACTTC

D: -
size: many
V: TRBV28
J: TRBJ2-2
CDR3: CASSLVTQWGTGELFF
DNA: TGTGCCAGCAGTTTAGTCACTCAATGGGGCACCGGGGAGCTGTTTTTT

D: -
size: -
V: TRBV20-1
J: TRBJ2-7
CDR3: CSARDPSPGPASYEQYF
DNA: TGCAGTGCTAGAGATCCATCCCCCGGACCAGCTTCCTACGAGCAGTACTTC